This TCR beta chain was sequenced in a study of shared clonotypes between healthy human individuals. CDR1 is MNHEY, CDR2 SMNVEV, per germline (reference sequence). Trimming took off 3 bases at V and 2 bases at J, with 20 bases between the two ends. This CDR3 comprises 17 residues. Produced via immunoSEQ multiplex PCR; TCRdb's table is partial and in-frame only. The table lists about 1.5 million clones, approximately 97% of them singletons. CD45RA+ naive and CD45RA-negative memory subsets were separated from CD4+ cells. The chain links TRBV27 to TRBJ2-7, with D possibly being TRBD2 (5 bases). The TCR was taken from a man aged 25 to 40 in good health. Sample: naive CD4+ T cells sorted from blood. The subset: CD45RA+ positively selected. Here the CDR3 DNA reads TGTGCCAGCAGTTTGAGGTTACCCGGACTCCGCGCCTACGAGCAGTACTTC. Translation gives CASSLRLPGLRAYEQYF.